One and the same sample provided the 8 T cell receptor beta chains below, sequenced in a study of blood T cell repertoires in COVID-19. Only in-frame clones appear in the TCRdb table, and some are missing; sequencing was by immunoSEQ multiplex PCR. Among approximately 260,000 clones listed, over 70% were seen once. The specimen sequenced was peripheral blood. Source of these receptors: a woman in her 70s with COVID-19, enrolled during active disease.

This clone was recorded only once. The chain employs TRBV29-1 and TRBJ2-5; 9 nucleotides agree with TRBD2. The CDR3 has 12 residues. Germline V gene data show CDR1 as SQVTM and CDR2 as ANQGSEA. The V segment lost 4 bases and the J segment 3 bases; nucleotides outside the gene matches: 0. The CDR3 spells CSVASGEETQYF. CDR3 bases: TGCAGCGTTGCTAGCGGGGAAGAGACCCAGTACTTC.

The chain links TRBV5-1 to TRBJ2-3, with 10 bases aligning to TRBD1. The V and J ends lost 0 bases and 5 bases, in that order; junction bases with no gene match: 3. Germline CDR1 is SGHRS and CDR2 is YFSETQ. This CDR3 comprises 15 residues. CDR3 in amino acids: CASSLGQGAVDTQYF. The CDR3 nucleotides are TGCGCCAGCAGCTTGGGACAGGGGGCCGTAGATACGCAGTATTTT.

The V call is TRBV7-3, the J call TRBJ2-3; D possibly corresponds to TRBD2 (5 bases). Per the germline V gene, CDR1 is SGHTA and CDR2 is FQGTGA. The CDR3 extends over 15 amino acids. V was pared by 1 base and J by 0 bases, with 8 bases between. CDR3 amino acids: CASSLSGPSTDTQYF. The CDR3 region has the DNA TGTGCCAGCAGCTTAAGCGGGCCAAGCACAGATACGCAGTATTTT.

V is TRBV30 and J is TRBJ1-1; 7 nucleotides match TRBD1. CDR1 and CDR2 from the germline V gene are GTSNPN and SVGIG (reference sequence). J was trimmed by 3 bases and V by 2 bases; bases with no gene match: 6. The CDR3 is 14 residues long. For the CDR3, the DNA is TGTGCCTGGAGTAAGGTCAGGGGGGACACTGAAGCTTTCTTT. It codes for CAWSKVRGDTEAFF.

This chain uses TRBV7-9 with TRBJ1-1; tentatively, D is TRBD1 (5 bases). Per the germline V gene, CDR1 is SEHNR and CDR2 is FQNEAQ (reference sequence). Between the trimmed V and J ends, which lost 5 bases and 2 bases, there was a span of 12 bases. This CDR3 comprises 14 residues. CDR3 DNA: TGTGCCAGCAGCCACCAGGGCGTAAACACTGAAGCTTTCTTT. This codes for CASSHQGVNTEAFF. The whole variable domain, filled in from reference TRBV7-9 and TRBJ1-1, reads DTGVSQNPRHKITKRGQNVTFRCDPISEHNRLYWYRQTLGQGPEFLTYFQNEAQLEKSRLLSDRFSAERPKGSFSTLEIQRTEQGDSAMYLCASSHQGVNTEAFFGQGTRLTVV.

This chain uses TRBV6-6 with TRBJ2-7; possible D gene TRBD2, 6 bases. Germline V gene lookup returns CDR1 MNHNY and CDR2 SVGAGI (reference sequence). V dropped 6 bases and J dropped 0 bases, with 12 bases sitting between them. CDR3 size: 14 residues. The CDR3 bases are TGTGCCAGCAGCCATAGCGGAACCTCCTACGAGCAGTACTTC. Its protein is CASSHSGTSYEQYF.

The chain uses TRBV5-6 and TRBJ2-4, with 8 bases lining up with TRBD1. The germline CDR1 and CDR2 sequences are SGHDT and YYEEEE. The trim removed 3 bases at V and 8 bases at J, leaving 7 bases unmatched. CDR3 length: 14 amino acids. CDR3 loop: CASSSDRARDIQYF. CDR3 nucleotide sequence: TGTGCCAGCAGCTCGGACAGGGCGAGGGACATTCAGTACTTC.

CDR3 protein: CASTRQTPMNTEAFF. CDR3 DNA: TGTGCCAGCACGAGACAGACACCTATGAACACTGAAGCTTTCTTT. The chain carries TRBV6-5 and TRBJ1-1, with D possibly matching TRBD1 (5 bases). Germline V CDR1 and CDR2: MNHEY, SVGAGI. CDR3 length: 15 amino acids. V lost 7 bases and J lost 0, with 15 bases in between.